This T cell receptor (beta chain) was recovered during a study of Ad26.COV2.S vaccination and SARS-CoV-2 variants (dated by TCRdb to the early 2020s). Turning to the overall study: Vaccine-arm donors came from COV1001, a multicentre, randomized, double-blind, placebo-controlled phase I-IIa trial of Ad26.COV2.S in healthy adults. The TCR-sequenced set comprised about 32 samples: some 19 Ad26.COV2.S vaccine recipients, 5 placebo recipients and 8 SARS-CoV-2 convalescent individuals. Investigators remained blinded to trial group allocation during experiments and outcome assessment. TCRbeta repertoire sequencing was used to assess the specificity and breadth of SARS-CoV-2-reactive T cell receptors after Ad26.COV2.S vaccination. Ad26.COV2.S was administered intramuscularly at a dose of 5x10^10 or 1x10^11 viral particles, either as one shot or as two shots given 56 days apart. Trial participants were randomized into five groups of five: low-dose or high-dose Ad26.COV2.S given once or twice, or placebo on both occasions. Summary of the overall study and its limitations: According to the authors, total T cell responses may have been underestimated by the TCR breadth and depth analyses. Vaccine and placebo recipients had comparable non-spike TCR breadth, which fits with the vaccine containing only spike. After vaccination, spike-specific CD8+ and CD4+ T cell responses were reported to show substantial breadth. Spike-specific TCR breadth was higher in Ad26.COV2.S recipients than in placebo recipients (P = 0.0014). The study was not powered to compare responses between vaccine doses or regimens.

The meaning of the sample's treatment or condition label: roughly 19 received Ad26.COV2.S at low or high dose, single or two shots; roughly five received placebo; per-sample allocation not given. For vaccine and placebo recipients, the sequenced repertoires came from samples collected on day 63 after the first injection. In Cohort 1b, about two dozen adults aged 18-55 years were enrolled at a single site in Boston, USA, between 29 July and 7 August 2020. Ad26.COV2.S was a replication-incompetent adenovirus type 26 vector that expressed a prefusion-stabilized SARS-CoV-2 spike protein derived from the original Wuhan strain. As to this clone: What this receptor recognizes is not known. One base away there is no much larger clone; base qualities are not given.

The immunoSEQ Assay was used to sequence TCRbeta CDR3 regions. After extraction, genomic DNA underwent amplification by bias-controlled multiplex PCR, followed by high-throughput sequencing. In the paper's pipeline: To quantify the absolute abundance of every unique TCRbeta CDR3 region, sequences were collapsed and filtered. T cell fraction was estimated by normalization of TCRbeta template counts to usable DNA, with usable DNA being measured through amplification of reference genes present in all nucleated cells. Repertoire TCRs were annotated as SARS-CoV-2-specific by exact matching of V gene, CDR3 amino acid sequence and J gene to a known reactive TCR set. The reference SARS-CoV-2 TCR set was obtained from MIRA and was filtered for enrichment in COVID-19-positive ImmuneCODE repertoires, whereby public or cross-reactive TCRs were removed. Using the MIRA antigens, annotated TCRs were further analysed by specific ORF or by position within an ORF. Breadth was defined as the number of annotated unique rearrangements divided by the total number of unique productive rearrangements, and depth was defined as the summed frequency of the annotated unique rearrangements. TCR breadth was compared between groups using two-sided Wilcoxon rank-sum tests. Here the immuneACCESS table is served through TCRdb, limited to in-frame sequences with V and J called. Missing clones are a known gap in these copies; in checked studies unresolved V genes cover under half, and the rest lacks a known reason. That table gives V, J and clone size, and the DNA gave D and trimming. The sample table lists some 340,000 clones, around four fifths of them with a count of one. Of the sample, around 2.2% falls within the top ten clones.

The CDR3 contains 15 residues, cysteine and phenylalanine counted. CDR3 DNA is the only sequence kept; it has 45 bases, read in frame from the first base. CDR1 and CDR2 are drawn from the germline V gene (reference sequence): SEHNR, FQNEAQ. V and J lose 1 base and 0 bases, and a span of 9 bases separates them. The chain couples TRBV7-9 to TRBJ1-2; TRBD1 is a weak D gene call, 5 bases matching. The origin of this receptor is a person between 18 and 59 years old who received the Ad26.COV2.S COVID-19 vaccine or a placebo. The specimen was peripheral blood, collected in a trial of Ad26.COV2.S vaccine versus placebo. CDR3 region: CASSLVRAANYGYTF. The bases are TGTGCCAGCAGCTTAGTCAGGGCCGCTAACTATGGCTACACCTTC.